This T cell receptor beta chain was identified in a study of cytomegalovirus exposure and HLA in healthy donors. Notes on this clone: The antigen remains unidentified.

The repertoire was sequenced with immunoSEQ multiplex PCR; TCRdb's copy has only in-frame clones and lacks some. The table has hundreds of thousands of clones, roughly 80% seen once. Regarding the study as a whole: The study put some 160 TCR beta chains on its list as cytomegalovirus-associated.

Source material: PBMCs. This TCR derives from a woman between 18 and 29 years old in good health and CMV-seronegative.

DNA for the CDR3: TGTGCCAGCAGCGTAGGGTCAGGGGCGAACTACTACGAGCAGTACTTC. This translates into CASSVGSGANYYEQYF. This chain uses TRBV9 with TRBJ2-7; possible D gene TRBD1, 6 bases. Germline V gives CDR1 SGDLS, CDR2 YYNGEE. The CDR3 length is 16 residues. V dropped 0 bases and J dropped 3 bases, with 16 bases sitting between them. Based on the CDR3 plus reference TRBV9 and TRBJ2-7, the full variable domain is DSGVTQTPKHLITATGQRVTLRCSPRSGDLSVYWYQQSLDQGLQFLIQYYNGEERAKGNILERFSAQQFPDLHSELNLSSLELGDSALYFCASSVGSGANYYEQYFGPGTRLTVT.